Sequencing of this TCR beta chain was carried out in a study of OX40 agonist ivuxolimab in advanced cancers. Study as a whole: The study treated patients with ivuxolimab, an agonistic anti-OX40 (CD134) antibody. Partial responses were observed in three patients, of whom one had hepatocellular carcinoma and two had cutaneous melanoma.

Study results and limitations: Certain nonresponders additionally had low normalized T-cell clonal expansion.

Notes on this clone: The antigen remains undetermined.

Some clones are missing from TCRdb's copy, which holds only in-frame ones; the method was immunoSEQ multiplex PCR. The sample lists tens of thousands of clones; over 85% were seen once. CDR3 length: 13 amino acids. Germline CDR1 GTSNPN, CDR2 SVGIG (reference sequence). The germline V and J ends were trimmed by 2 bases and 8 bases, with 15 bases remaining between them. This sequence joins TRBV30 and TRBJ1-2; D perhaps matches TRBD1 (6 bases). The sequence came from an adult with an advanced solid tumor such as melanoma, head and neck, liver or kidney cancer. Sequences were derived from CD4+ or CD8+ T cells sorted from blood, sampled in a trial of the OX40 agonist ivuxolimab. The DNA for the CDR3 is TGTGCCTGGAGTAGGGGGGGCGCGAACGGCTACACCTTC. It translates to CAWSRGGANGYTF. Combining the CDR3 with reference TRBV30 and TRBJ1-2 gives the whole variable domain SQTIHQWPATLVQPVGSPLSLECTVEGTSNPNLYWYRQAAGRGLQLLFYSVGIGQISSEVPQNLSASRPQDRQFILSSKKLLLSDSGFYLCAWSRGGANGYTFGSGTRLTVV.